This T cell receptor beta chain appears in the sequencing data of a study of shared clonotypes between healthy human individuals. In the study overall: Three CD4 naive, three CD4 memory, two CD8 naive and one CD8 memory plate were used per donor.

Findings and limits, study-wide: What limited the represented genetic and exposure-history diversity was the small number of donors.

CDR3 length: 16 amino acids. Germline CDR1 and CDR2: MDHEN and SYDVKM. V was pared by 5 bases and J by 0 bases, with 16 bases between. In the authors' methods: ImmunoSEQ junction-only sequences lacked quality scores, so their filtering differed. Sequenced by immunoSEQ multiplex PCR; TCRdb stores in-frame clones only, minus some. D and trimming were read from the DNA, whereas the V and J calls and clone size are those reported in that table. Of about 2.4 million clones in the sample, more than 85% are singletons; the top ten hold 0.36%. A word on this clone: Its cognate antigen is unknown.

The rearrangement uses TRBV28 and TRBJ1-1; D unclear. The TCR comes from a man aged 18-30 years in good health. Some clones in this sample may be carry-over from other donors' samples. Sequencing was carried out using naive CD4+ T cells from PBMCs. Subset denoted: CD45RA+ positively selected. CDR3 residues: CASSNLRGKMNTEAFF. DNA for the CDR3: TGTGCCAGCAGTAACCTCCGGGGAAAAATGAACACTGAAGCTTTCTTT. Based on the CDR3 plus reference TRBV28 and TRBJ1-1, the full variable domain is DVKVTQSSRYLVKRTGEKVFLECVQDMDHENMFWYRQDPGLGLRLIYFSYDVKMKEKGDIPEGYSVSREKKERFSLILESASTNQTSMYLCASSNLRGKMNTEAFFGQGTRLTVV.